This section outlines one T cell receptor (beta chain) sequence together with its context. Its antigen is undetermined. The CDR3 is 14 residues long. Germline V CDR1 and CDR2: SNHLY, FYNNEI. V lost 3 bases to trimming and J lost 5 bases, with 8 bases between them. The data were obtained in a study of cytomegalovirus exposure and HLA in healthy donors. The PCR was carried out with 60 Vbeta primers and 13 Jbeta primers. The table came from immunoSEQ multiplex PCR; TCRdb's copy has only in-frame clones and leaves some out. The sample lists around 180,000 clones, about three quarters occurring once. Study-wide findings and caveats: Among TCR beta chains, those listed as cytomegalovirus-associated numbered some 160.

The source is a girl aged 5-17 years in good health and CMV-seronegative. Sequences were obtained from PBMCs. The chain combines TRBV2 with TRBJ1-6; D might be TRBD1 (6 bases). The CDR3 nucleotides are TGTGCCAGCAGTGACCGGACAGATAATTCACCCCTCCACTTT. Its protein product is CASSDRTDNSPLHF.